This T cell receptor beta chain was identified during a study of cytomegalovirus exposure and HLA in healthy donors. Overall study: HLA-typed donors were the source of some 80 million unique TCRs, which an early data release held. General study results and limits: Some V segments could not be told apart, so they were left out, TRBV6-2 and TRBV6-3 among them. Roughly uniform sequencing depth across donors was assumed, possibly incorrectly. V- and J-gene trimming of TCR beta was linked (in a later analysis) to a missense DCLRE1C variant.

V gave up 6 bases and J gave up 6 bases; unmatched junction bases: 4. The CDR3 runs 13 residues. Germline CDR1 MNHEY, CDR2 SVGAGI. In its sample, this clone was seen a few times. What it binds is not known. The PCR contained 60 Vbeta and 13 Jbeta primers. Clones were sequenced by immunoSEQ multiplex PCR, and TCRdb holds only the in-frame ones, with some missing. The sample consists of over 150,000 clones, under 80% of them appearing once. The sequenced sample was PBMCs. This clonotype originated in a man aged 30 to 39 in good health and CMV-seronegative. The rearrangement joins TRBV6-5 to TRBJ1-5, with 8 bases that match TRBD1. This CDR3 is CASRTGAGQPQHF. The DNA of the CDR3 is TGTGCCAGCAGGACAGGGGCGGGTCAGCCCCAGCATTTT.